The clone carrying this TCR beta chain has at least ten counts. Its antigen is undetermined. The sample belongs to a study of CD8 T cells in ankylosing spondylitis. Findings and caveats of the study: Some of these motif variants have turned up before, in reports on reactive arthritis synovial fluid and blood. The study identified a TCR beta motif of roughly eight highly homologous variants that appeared characteristic of ankylosing spondylitis blood. Researchers reportedly found disease-linked clones significantly enriched in matched ankylosing spondylitis synovial fluid.

Libraries of TCR beta came from quantitative 5'-RACE with molecular barcodes. Via MiXCR, TCRdb re-called the 5' RACE reads, giving one row per CDR3 protein. This table holds 750,000 to 850,000 distinct CDR3 sequences, about 12% found once. This CDR3 spans 12 amino acids. The V end was cut by 3 bases, the J end by 5 bases, with 6 bases between. The chain employs TRBV12-3 or TRBV12-4 and TRBJ2-3; D ambiguous. Sample: blood, either unsorted or a sorted T cell fraction (not recorded which). The origin of this receptor is a male donor with ankylosing spondylitis. This chain's CDR3 is CASSFNVDTQYF. Written as DNA, the CDR3 is TGTGCCAGCAGTTTCAATGTAGATACGCAGTATTTT.